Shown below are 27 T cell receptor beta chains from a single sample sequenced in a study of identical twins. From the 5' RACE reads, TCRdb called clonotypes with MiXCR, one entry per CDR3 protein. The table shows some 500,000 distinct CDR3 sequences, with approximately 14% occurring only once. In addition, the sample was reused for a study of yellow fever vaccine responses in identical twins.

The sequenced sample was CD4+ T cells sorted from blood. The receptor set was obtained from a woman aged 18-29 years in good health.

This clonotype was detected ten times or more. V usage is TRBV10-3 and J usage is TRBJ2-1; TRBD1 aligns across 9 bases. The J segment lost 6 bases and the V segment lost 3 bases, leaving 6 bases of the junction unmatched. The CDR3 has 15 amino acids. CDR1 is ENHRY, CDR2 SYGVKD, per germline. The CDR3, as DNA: TGTGCCATCAGTGAACGGGACAGGGCTGGCAATGAGCAGTTCTTC. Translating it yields CAISERDRAGNEQFF.

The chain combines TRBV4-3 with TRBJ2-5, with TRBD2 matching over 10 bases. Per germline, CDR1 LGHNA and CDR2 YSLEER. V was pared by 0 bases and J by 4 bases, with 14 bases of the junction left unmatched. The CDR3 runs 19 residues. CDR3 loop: CASSQEVLGLAGVGETQYF. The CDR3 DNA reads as TGCGCCAGCAGCCAAGAGGTTCTAGGGCTAGCGGGAGTGGGAGAGACCCAGTACTTC.

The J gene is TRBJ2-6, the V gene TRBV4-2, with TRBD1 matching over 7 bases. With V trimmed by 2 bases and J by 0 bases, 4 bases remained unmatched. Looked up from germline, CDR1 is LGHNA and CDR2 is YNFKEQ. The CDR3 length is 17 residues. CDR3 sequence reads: CASSQQDRSSGANVLTF. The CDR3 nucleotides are TGTGCCAGCAGCCAACAGGACAGGAGCTCTGGGGCCAACGTCCTGACTTTC.

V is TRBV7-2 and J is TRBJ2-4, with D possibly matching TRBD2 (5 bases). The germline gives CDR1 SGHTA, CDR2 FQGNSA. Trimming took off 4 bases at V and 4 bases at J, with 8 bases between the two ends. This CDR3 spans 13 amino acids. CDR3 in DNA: TGTGCCAGCAGCTCCGGGGAAAAAAACATTCAGTACTTC. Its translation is CASSSGEKNIQYF.

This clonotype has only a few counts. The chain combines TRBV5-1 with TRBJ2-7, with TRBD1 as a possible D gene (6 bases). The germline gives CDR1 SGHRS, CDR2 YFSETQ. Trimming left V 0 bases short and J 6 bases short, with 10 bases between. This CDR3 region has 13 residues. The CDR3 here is CASSLDQGSEQYF. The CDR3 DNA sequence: TGCGCCAGCAGCTTGGACCAGGGGTCCGAGCAGTACTTC.

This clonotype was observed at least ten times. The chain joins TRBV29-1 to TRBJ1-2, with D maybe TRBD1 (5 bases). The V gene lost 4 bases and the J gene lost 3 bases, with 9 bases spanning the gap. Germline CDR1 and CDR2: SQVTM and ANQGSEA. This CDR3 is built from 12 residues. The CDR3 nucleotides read TGCAGCGTTGCCGGGACGGACTATGGCTACACCTTC. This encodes CSVAGTDYGYTF.

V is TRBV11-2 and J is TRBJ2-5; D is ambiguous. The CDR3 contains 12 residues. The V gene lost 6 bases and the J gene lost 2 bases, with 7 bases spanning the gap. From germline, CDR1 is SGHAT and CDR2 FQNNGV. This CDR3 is CASSNRQETQYF. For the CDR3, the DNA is TGTGCCAGCAGTAACCGACAAGAGACCCAGTACTTC.

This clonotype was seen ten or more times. CDR3 DNA sequence: TGTGCCAGCAGCTCGCGCAATGAGCAGTTCTTC. The encoded protein is CASSSRNEQFF. This sequence joins TRBV7-9 and TRBJ2-1; D not resolved. This CDR3 spans 11 amino acids. With 4 bases removed from V and 6 bases from J, the gap between germline ends came to 4 bases. Germline CDR1 is SEHNR and CDR2 is FQNEAQ (reference sequence). Full variable domain (outside the CDR3, taken from reference TRBV7-9 and TRBJ2-1): DTGVSQNPRHKITKRGQNVTFRCDPISEHNRLYWYRQTLGQGPEFLTYFQNEAQLEKSRLLSDRFSAERPKGSFSTLEIQRTEQGDSAMYLCASSSRNEQFFGPGTRLTVL.

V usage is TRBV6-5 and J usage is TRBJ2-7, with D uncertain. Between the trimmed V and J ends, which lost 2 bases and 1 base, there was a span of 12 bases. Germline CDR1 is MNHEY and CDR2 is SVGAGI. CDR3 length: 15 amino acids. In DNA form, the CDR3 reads TGTGCCAGCAGTTACGGTGGCGGTCAATCCTACGAGCAGTACTTC. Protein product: CASSYGGGQSYEQYF.

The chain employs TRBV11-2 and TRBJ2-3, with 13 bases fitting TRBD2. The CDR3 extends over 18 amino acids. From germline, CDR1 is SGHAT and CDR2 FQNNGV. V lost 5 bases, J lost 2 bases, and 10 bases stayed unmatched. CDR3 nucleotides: TGTGCCAGCAGCCGAAGACTAGCGGGAGGCCGAAACACAGATACGCAGTATTTT. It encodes CASSRRLAGGRNTDTQYF.

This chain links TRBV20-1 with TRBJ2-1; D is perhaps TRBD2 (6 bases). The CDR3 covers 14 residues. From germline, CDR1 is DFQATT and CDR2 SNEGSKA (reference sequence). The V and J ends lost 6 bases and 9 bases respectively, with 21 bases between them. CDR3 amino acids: CSANPDGSVGEQFF. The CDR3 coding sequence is TGCAGTGCCAACCCCGACGGGAGTGTCGGTGAGCAGTTCTTC.

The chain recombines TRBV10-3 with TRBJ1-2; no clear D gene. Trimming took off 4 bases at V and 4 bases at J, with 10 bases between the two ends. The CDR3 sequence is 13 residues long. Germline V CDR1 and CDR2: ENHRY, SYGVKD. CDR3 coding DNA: TGTGCCATCAGTGCGGAGCGGAGCTATGGCTACACCTTC. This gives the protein CAISAERSYGYTF.

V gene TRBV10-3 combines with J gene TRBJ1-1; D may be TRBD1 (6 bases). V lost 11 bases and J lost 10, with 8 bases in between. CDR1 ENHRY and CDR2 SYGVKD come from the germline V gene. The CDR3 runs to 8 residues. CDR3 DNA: TGTGCCTGGGGGCGAGCTTTCTTT. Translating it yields CAWGRAFF.

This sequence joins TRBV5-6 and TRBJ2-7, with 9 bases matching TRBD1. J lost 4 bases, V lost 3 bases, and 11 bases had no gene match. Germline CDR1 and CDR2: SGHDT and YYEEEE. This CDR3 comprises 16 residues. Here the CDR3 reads CASSWRDRAVGYEQYF. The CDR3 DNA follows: TGTGCCAGCAGCTGGAGGGACAGGGCAGTGGGGTACGAGCAGTACTTC.

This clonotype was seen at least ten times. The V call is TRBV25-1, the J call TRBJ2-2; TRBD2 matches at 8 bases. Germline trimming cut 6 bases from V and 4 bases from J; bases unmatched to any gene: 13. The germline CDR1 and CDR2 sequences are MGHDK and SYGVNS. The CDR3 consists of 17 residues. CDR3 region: CASRGQGAGAGTGELFF. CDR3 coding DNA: TGTGCCAGCAGGGGTCAGGGAGCGGGAGCCGGCACCGGGGAGCTGTTTTTT.

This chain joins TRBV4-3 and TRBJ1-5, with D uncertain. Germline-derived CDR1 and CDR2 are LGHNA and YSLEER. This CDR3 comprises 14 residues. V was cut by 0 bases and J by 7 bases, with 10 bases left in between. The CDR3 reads CASSQDPVKQPQHF. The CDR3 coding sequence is TGCGCCAGCAGCCAAGACCCCGTCAAACAGCCCCAGCATTTT.

CDR3 loop: CASSGTRGHEQYF. CDR3 nucleotides: TGTGCCAGCAGTGGGACTAGGGGCCACGAGCAGTACTTC. The chain employs TRBV2 and TRBJ2-7; 7 bases are a match to TRBD2. The germline V gene has CDR1 SNHLY and CDR2 FYNNEI. This CDR3 has 13 amino acids. J gave up 5 bases and V 4 bases, and 5 bases lay outside the gene matches.

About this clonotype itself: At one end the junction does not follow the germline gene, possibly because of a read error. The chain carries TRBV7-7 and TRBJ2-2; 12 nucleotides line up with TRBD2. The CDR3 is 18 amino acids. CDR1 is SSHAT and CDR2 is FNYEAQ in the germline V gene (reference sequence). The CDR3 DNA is TGTGCTAGCAGCTTATTGCTAGCGGGAGGGCCAGGCACCGGGGAGCTGTTTTTT. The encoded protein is CASSLLLAGGPGTGELFF.

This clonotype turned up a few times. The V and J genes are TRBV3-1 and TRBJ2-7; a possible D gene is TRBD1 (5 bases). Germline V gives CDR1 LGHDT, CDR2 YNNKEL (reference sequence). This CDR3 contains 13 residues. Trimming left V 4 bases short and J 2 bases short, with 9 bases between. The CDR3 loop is CASSPLGPYEQYF. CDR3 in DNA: TGTGCCAGCAGCCCCCTGGGGCCCTACGAGCAGTACTTC.

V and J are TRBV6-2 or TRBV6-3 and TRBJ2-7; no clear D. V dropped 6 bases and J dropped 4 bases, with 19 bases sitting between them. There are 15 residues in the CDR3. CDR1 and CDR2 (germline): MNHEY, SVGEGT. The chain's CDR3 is CASRKPLSGDYEQYF. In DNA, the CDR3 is TGTGCCAGCAGAAAACCGCTCTCAGGCGATTACGAGCAGTACTTC.

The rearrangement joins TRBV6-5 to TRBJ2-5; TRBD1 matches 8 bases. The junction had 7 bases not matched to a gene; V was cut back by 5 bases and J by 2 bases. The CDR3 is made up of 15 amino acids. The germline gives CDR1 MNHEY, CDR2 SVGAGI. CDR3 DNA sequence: TGTGCCAGCAGTGGCGTCGGGACAGGACAAGAGACCCAGTACTTC. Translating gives CASSGVGTGQETQYF.

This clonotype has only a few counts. Here the CDR3 reads CASSYDNWNTEAFF. The DNA of the CDR3 is TGTGCCAGCAGTTACGATAACTGGAACACTGAAGCTTTCTTT. The chain joins TRBV6-5 to TRBJ1-1, with D unresolved. CDR1 is MNHEY and CDR2 is SVGAGI in the germline V gene. This CDR3 spans 14 amino acids. V was shortened by 2 bases and J by 1 base, with 8 bases between the two germline ends.

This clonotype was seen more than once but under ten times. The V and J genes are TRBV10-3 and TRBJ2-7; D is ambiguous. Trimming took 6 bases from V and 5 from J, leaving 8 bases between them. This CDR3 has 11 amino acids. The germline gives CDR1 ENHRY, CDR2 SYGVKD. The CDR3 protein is CAISFKNEQYF. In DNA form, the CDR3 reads TGTGCCATCAGCTTTAAGAACGAGCAGTACTTC.

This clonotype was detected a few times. The CDR3 nucleotides are TGTGCCATCAGTGGGGGGGGGACTAGCGGGAGTTCAACCTACGAGCAGTACTTC. Amino acids: CAISGGGTSGSSTYEQYF. The chain links TRBV10-3 to TRBJ2-7; TRBD2 aligns across 14 bases. From germline, CDR1 is ENHRY and CDR2 SYGVKD. The CDR3 runs 18 residues. Trimming removed 4 bases from V and 2 bases from J; junction bases left unmatched: 10.

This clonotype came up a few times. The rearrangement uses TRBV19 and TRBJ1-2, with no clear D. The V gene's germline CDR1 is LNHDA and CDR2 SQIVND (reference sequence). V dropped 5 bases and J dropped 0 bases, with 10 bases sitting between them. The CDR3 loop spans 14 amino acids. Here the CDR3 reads CASSVRGSNYGYTF. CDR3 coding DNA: TGTGCCAGTAGTGTAAGAGGTTCTAACTATGGCTACACCTTC.

As DNA, the CDR3 is TGTGCCAGCAGCTTAGTTGGTAGCGGGAGCCAATCCTACGAGCAGTACTTC. Translated, it gives CASSLVGSGSQSYEQYF. The chain links TRBV7-2 to TRBJ2-7, with TRBD2 matching 9 bases. V was pared by 1 base and J by 1 base, with 8 bases of the junction left unmatched. Germline loops: CDR1 SGHTA, CDR2 FQGNSA. The CDR3 covers 17 residues.

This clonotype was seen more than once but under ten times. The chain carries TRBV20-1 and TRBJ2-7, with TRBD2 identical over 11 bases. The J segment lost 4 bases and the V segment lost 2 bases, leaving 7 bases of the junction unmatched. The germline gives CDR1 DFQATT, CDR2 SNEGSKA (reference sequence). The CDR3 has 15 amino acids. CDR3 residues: CSARSPGLAVYEQYF. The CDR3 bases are TGCAGTGCTAGAAGCCCGGGACTAGCGGTTTACGAGCAGTACTTC.